This TCR beta chain was sequenced in a study of blood T cell repertoires in COVID-19. Whole-study context: From the United States, Italy and Spain came samples of acute and convalescent COVID-19.

In the original processing: The assay estimated nucleated cells by amplifying reference gene primers. Measured with immunoSEQ multiplex PCR; TCRdb has only the in-frame clones, and not every one. The DNA gave D and trimming, while V, J and clone size come from that table. The repertoire holds about 26,000 clones, with roughly 84% as singletons. Germline V gene lookup returns CDR1 ENHRY and CDR2 SYGVKD. Trimming left V 3 bases short and J 1 base short, with 3 bases between. The CDR3 runs to 12 residues. The chain carries TRBV10-3 and TRBJ1-1, with unresolved D. This receptor was taken from a human donor in a cohort sampled during active COVID-19. Sequenced: peripheral blood. The CDR3 reads CAISDGNTEAFF. CDR3 nucleotide sequence: TGTGCCATCAGTGACGGGAACACTGAAGCTTTCTTT.